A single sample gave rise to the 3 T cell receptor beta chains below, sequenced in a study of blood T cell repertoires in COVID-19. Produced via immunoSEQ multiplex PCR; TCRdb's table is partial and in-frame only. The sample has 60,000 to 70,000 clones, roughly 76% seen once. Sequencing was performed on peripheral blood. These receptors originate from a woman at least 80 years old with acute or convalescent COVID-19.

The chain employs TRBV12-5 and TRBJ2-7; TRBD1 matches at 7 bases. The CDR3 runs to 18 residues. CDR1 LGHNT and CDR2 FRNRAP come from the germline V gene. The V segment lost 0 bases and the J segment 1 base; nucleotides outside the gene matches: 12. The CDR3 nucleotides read TGTGCTAGTGGTTTGGTAAGGTATTCCGGGACAGAATCCTACGAGCAGTACTTC. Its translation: CASGLVRYSGTESYEQYF.

In nucleotides, the CDR3 is TGTGCCAGCTCGTCAGATATGAACACTGAAGCTTTCTTT. Protein product: CASSSDMNTEAFF. This sequence joins TRBV18 and TRBJ1-1; no clear D. The CDR3 consists of 13 residues. Germline CDR1 KGHSH, CDR2 LQKENI. V lost 6 bases to trimming and J lost 0 bases, with 8 bases between them.

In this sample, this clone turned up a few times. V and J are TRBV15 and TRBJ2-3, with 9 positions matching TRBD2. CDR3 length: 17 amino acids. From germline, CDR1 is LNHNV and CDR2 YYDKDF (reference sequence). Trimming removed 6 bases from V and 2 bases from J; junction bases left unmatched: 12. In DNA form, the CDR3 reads TGTGCCACCAGTCCAAGTAGCGGGAGATCCAACACAGATACGCAGTATTTT. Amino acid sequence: CATSPSSGRSNTDTQYF.